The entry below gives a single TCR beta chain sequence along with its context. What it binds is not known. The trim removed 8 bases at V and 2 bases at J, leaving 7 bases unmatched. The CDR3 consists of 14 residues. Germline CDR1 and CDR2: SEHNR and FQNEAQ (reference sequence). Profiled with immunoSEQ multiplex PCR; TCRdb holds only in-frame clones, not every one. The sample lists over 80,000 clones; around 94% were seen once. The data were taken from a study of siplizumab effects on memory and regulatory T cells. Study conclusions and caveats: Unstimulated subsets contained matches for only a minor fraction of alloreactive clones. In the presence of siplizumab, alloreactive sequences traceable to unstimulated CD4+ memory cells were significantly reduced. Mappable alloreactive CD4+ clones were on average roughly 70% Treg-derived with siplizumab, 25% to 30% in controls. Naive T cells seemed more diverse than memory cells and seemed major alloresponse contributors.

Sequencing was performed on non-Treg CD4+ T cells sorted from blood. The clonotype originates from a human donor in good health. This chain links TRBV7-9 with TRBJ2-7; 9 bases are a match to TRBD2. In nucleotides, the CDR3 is TGTGCCAGCGGCCGAGCGGGAGGTACCTACGAGCAGTACTTC. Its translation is CASGRAGGTYEQYF.